A selection of T cell receptor beta chains follows, all from one sample in a study of blood T cells in healthy people across ages. TCRdb reprocessed the 5' RACE reads via MiXCR and lists one record per CDR3 protein. Among under 2 million distinct CDR3 sequences listed, around 35% were seen once. Source material: blood. These receptors originate from a woman in her 30s in good health. Each CDR3 is given with its conserved first and last residue. D genes are given only for firm matches. Some rows mark clone size as missing; the rest say once, few, many or name a class of expanded clone.

J gene: TRBJ2-7; D gene: NA; V gene: TRBV15; clone size: few; CDR3 DNA: TGTGCCACCAGCAGGTCACAGATCTCCTCCTACGAGCAGTACTTC; CDR3 protein: CATSRSQISSYEQYF
J gene: TRBJ1-4; D gene: NA; V gene: TRBV4-1; clone size: NA; CDR3 DNA: TGCGCCAGCAGTCGTTCCCGGGACACCGCTAATGAAAAACTGTTTTTT; CDR3 protein: CASSRSRDTANEKLFF
J gene: TRBJ2-7; D gene: TRBD2; V gene: TRBV20-1; clone size: NA; CDR3 DNA: TGCAGTGCCGCATTCATGCGTCTAGCGGGAGGGCGATACGAGCAGTACTTC; CDR3 protein: CSAAFMRLAGGRYEQYF
J gene: TRBJ2-7; D gene: NA; V gene: TRBV5-1; clone size: few; CDR3 DNA: TGCGCCAGCAGCTTGGTGGGTAGCGAGACCTACGAGCAGTACTTC; CDR3 protein: CASSLVGSETYEQYF
J gene: TRBJ2-7; D gene: TRBD1; V gene: TRBV7-2; clone size: many; CDR3 DNA: TGTGCCAGCAGCTTACCCGGGACAGTGTACTACGAGCAGTACTTC; CDR3 protein: CASSLPGTVYYEQYF
J gene: TRBJ2-5; D gene: NA; V gene: TRBV5-1; clone size: NA; CDR3 DNA: TGCGCCAGCAGCTTGGCGTTTGGGGTAGAGGAGACCCAGTACTTC; CDR3 protein: CASSLAFGVEETQYF
J gene: TRBJ1-5; D gene: NA; V gene: TRBV5-1; clone size: once; CDR3 DNA: TGCGCCAGCAGCTCAGGGCCCTCAACCCAGCATTTT; CDR3 protein: CASSSGPSTQHF
J gene: TRBJ2-3; D gene: NA; V gene: TRBV6-1; clone size: NA; CDR3 DNA: TGTGCCAGCAGTGAGGTCGACAGCAATCAGCCCCAGTATTTT; CDR3 protein: CASSEVDSNQPQYF
J gene: TRBJ1-1; D gene: NA; V gene: TRBV6-1; clone size: few; CDR3 DNA: TGTGCCACCTCGTGGGATTCGGTTGGTACTGAAGCTTTCTTT; CDR3 protein: CATSWDSVGTEAFF
J gene: TRBJ2-3; D gene: NA; V gene: TRBV12-3/TRBV12-4; clone size: NA; CDR3 DNA: TGTGCCAGCAGTGTAGGTGGCCGGGACAATACGCAGTATTTT; CDR3 protein: CASSVGGRDNTQYF
J gene: TRBJ2-1; D gene: NA; V gene: TRBV4-1; clone size: few; CDR3 DNA: TGCGCCAGCAGCCTTCAGAGGGTAGGCAATGAGCAGTTCTTC; CDR3 protein: CASSLQRVGNEQFF
J gene: TRBJ2-1; D gene: NA; V gene: TRBV29-1; clone size: many; CDR3 DNA: TGCAGCACGGGAGTCAATGAGCAGTTCTTC; CDR3 protein: CSTGVNEQFF
J gene: TRBJ1-1; D gene: NA; V gene: TRBV20-1; clone size: NA; CDR3 DNA: TGCAGAGCTAGAGCAGGGTTGAACACTGAAGCTTTCTTT; CDR3 protein: CRARAGLNTEAFF
J gene: TRBJ2-3; D gene: TRBD2; V gene: TRBV7-2; clone size: many; CDR3 DNA: TGTGCCAGCAGCTTAGATCTAGCGGGCACAGATACGCAGTATTTT; CDR3 protein: CASSLDLAGTDTQYF
J gene: TRBJ2-3; D gene: NA; V gene: TRBV20-1; clone size: NA; CDR3 DNA: TGCAGTGCGCGAACCACTTTAGATACGCGGTATTTT; CDR3 protein: CSARTTLDTRYF
J gene: TRBJ2-5; D gene: TRBD2; V gene: TRBV4-2; clone size: few; CDR3 DNA: TGTGCCAGCAGCCAAGAGTCACTAGCGGAGGGACGGGAGACCCAGTACTTC; CDR3 protein: CASSQESLAEGRETQYF
J gene: TRBJ2-3; D gene: TRBD2; V gene: TRBV10-2; clone size: NA; CDR3 DNA: TGCGCCAGCGGGAGGGAACATACGCAGTATTTT; CDR3 protein: CASGREHTQYF
J gene: TRBJ2-1; D gene: NA; V gene: TRBV21-1; clone size: NA; CDR3 DNA: TGTGCCAGCAGCATTAGAGGACTAGCGGGAGCTCCATACAATGAGCAGTTCTTC; CDR3 protein: CASSIRGLAGAPYNEQFF
J gene: TRBJ1-2; D gene: TRBD1; V gene: TRBV10-3; clone size: NA; CDR3 DNA: TGTGCCATCCGCTATGGGGGGGGACAGGGGGCCTCCAAGGATGGCTACACCTTC; CDR3 protein: CAIRYGGGQGASKDGYTF
J gene: TRBJ2-1; D gene: TRBD2; V gene: TRBV3-1; clone size: few; CDR3 DNA: TGTGCCAGCAGCCAAGATATAGCGGGAGGGATCTCCTACAATGAGCAGTTCTTC; CDR3 protein: CASSQDIAGGISYNEQFF
J gene: TRBJ2-3; D gene: NA; V gene: TRBV9; clone size: NA; CDR3 DNA: TGTGCCAGCAGCGTAGAGGGTGAGCCAGTCACAGATACGCAGTATTTT; CDR3 protein: CASSVEGEPVTDTQYF
J gene: TRBJ2-7; D gene: NA; V gene: TRBV7-9; clone size: few; CDR3 DNA: TGTGCCAGCAGCATCTATGGGAGCGAGCAGTACTTC; CDR3 protein: CASSIYGSEQYF
J gene: TRBJ1-2; D gene: NA; V gene: TRBV30; clone size: NA; CDR3 DNA: TGTGCCTGGAATGTATACTCAGTCTCGAGCTATGGCTACACCTTC; CDR3 protein: CAWNVYSVSSYGYTF
J gene: TRBJ2-7; D gene: NA; V gene: TRBV20-1; clone size: few; CDR3 DNA: TGCAGTGCTAGGAGAATAGGGGCGCGCGAGCAGTACTTC; CDR3 protein: CSARRIGAREQYF
J gene: TRBJ1-2; D gene: NA; V gene: TRBV2; clone size: NA; CDR3 DNA: TGTGCCAGCAGTGAGACAGTTGGAGGCTACACCTTC; CDR3 protein: CASSETVGGYTF
J gene: TRBJ2-3; D gene: TRBD2; V gene: TRBV20-1; clone size: few; CDR3 DNA: TGCAGTGCTGCTAGGACTAGCGGGATGAAGAATACGCAGTATTTT; CDR3 protein: CSAARTSGMKNTQYF
J gene: TRBJ2-6; D gene: NA; V gene: TRBV5-5; clone size: many; CDR3 DNA: TGTGCCAGCAGCTCCTCCGCTGGGGCCAACGTCCTGACTTTC; CDR3 protein: CASSSSAGANVLTF
J gene: TRBJ2-1; D gene: NA; V gene: TRBV30; clone size: NA; CDR3 DNA: TGTGCCTGGCAGACTAGAGGTTTGAGGGGGGAGCAGTTCTTC; CDR3 protein: CAWQTRGLRGEQFF
J gene: TRBJ1-4; D gene: NA; V gene: TRBV5-1; clone size: NA; CDR3 DNA: TGCGCCAGCAGTTCAGACAGCCCAACTAATGAAAAACTGTTTTTT; CDR3 protein: CASSSDSPTNEKLFF
J gene: TRBJ2-1; D gene: NA; V gene: TRBV28; clone size: NA; CDR3 DNA: TGTGCCAGCAGTTTCCCCGGGGTCGGCTCCTACAATGAGCAGTTCTTC; CDR3 protein: CASSFPGVGSYNEQFF
J gene: TRBJ2-5; D gene: NA; V gene: TRBV20-1; clone size: few; CDR3 DNA: TGCAGTGCTAGTCCCCTCGGGGGACAAGAGACCCAGTACTTC; CDR3 protein: CSASPLGGQETQYF
J gene: TRBJ2-3; D gene: TRBD2; V gene: TRBV29-1; clone size: many; CDR3 DNA: TGCAGCGTATATGTAGCGGGACCTCCCACAGATACGCAGTATTTT; CDR3 protein: CSVYVAGPPTDTQYF
J gene: TRBJ2-1; D gene: NA; V gene: TRBV11-2; clone size: NA; CDR3 DNA: TGTGCCAGCAGCTTAGATGTGTACGGTAACAATGAGCAGTTCTTC; CDR3 protein: CASSLDVYGNNEQFF
J gene: TRBJ2-1; D gene: TRBD1; V gene: TRBV12-3/TRBV12-4; clone size: NA; CDR3 DNA: TGTGCCAGCAGTTTGATTCGCGGACAGGGGCTTAACAATGAGCAGTTCTTC; CDR3 protein: CASSLIRGQGLNNEQFF
J gene: TRBJ2-1; D gene: NA; V gene: TRBV20-1; clone size: NA; CDR3 DNA: TGCAGTGCTAGGTCTGAGGCAGGGAGGAATGAGCAGTTCTTC; CDR3 protein: CSARSEAGRNEQFF
J gene: TRBJ1-1; D gene: TRBD1; V gene: TRBV7-9; clone size: few; CDR3 DNA: TGTGCCAGCAGCCCGTGGGGTCCGGGACAGGCCATTTGGGCTTTCTTT; CDR3 protein: CASSPWGPGQAIWAFF
J gene: TRBJ1-1; D gene: NA; V gene: TRBV7-9; clone size: NA; CDR3 DNA: TGTGCCAGCAGTTGGGGGGCGACCGGGAACACTGAAGCTTTCTTT; CDR3 protein: CASSWGATGNTEAFF
J gene: TRBJ2-7; D gene: NA; V gene: TRBV20-1; clone size: few; CDR3 DNA: TGCAGTGCTAGTGAAGACGGTTCCTACGAGCAGTACTTC; CDR3 protein: CSASEDGSYEQYF
J gene: TRBJ2-1; D gene: TRBD2; V gene: TRBV30; clone size: NA; CDR3 DNA: TGTGCCTGGCAAGAGCGGGAGCTCAATGAGCAGTTCTTC; CDR3 protein: CAWQERELNEQFF
J gene: TRBJ2-7; D gene: TRBD1; V gene: TRBV3-1; clone size: many; CDR3 DNA: TGTGCCAGCAGCCAGAGGGACAGGGATTTCGACGAGCAGTACTTC; CDR3 protein: CASSQRDRDFDEQYF
J gene: TRBJ1-1; D gene: NA; V gene: TRBV3-1; clone size: few; CDR3 DNA: TGTGCCAGCAGCCAAGACAGTCCTGAAGCTTTCTTT; CDR3 protein: CASSQDSPEAFF
J gene: TRBJ2-5; D gene: TRBD2; V gene: TRBV24-1; clone size: NA; CDR3 DNA: TGTGCCCCGATCCGAGGGACTAGCGGGGGAACTCAAGAGACCCAGTACTTC; CDR3 protein: CAPIRGTSGGTQETQYF
J gene: TRBJ1-1; D gene: NA; V gene: TRBV9; clone size: NA; CDR3 DNA: TGTGCCAGCAGCGTAAAAGGCGATTACAGGGATGACGACACTGAAGCTTTCTTT; CDR3 protein: CASSVKGDYRDDDTEAFF
J gene: TRBJ2-3; D gene: NA; V gene: TRBV9; clone size: few; CDR3 DNA: TGTGCCAGCAGGCCCGGGACTTCCGAGCACACAGATACGCAGTATTTT; CDR3 protein: CASRPGTSEHTDTQYF
J gene: TRBJ2-6; D gene: TRBD1; V gene: TRBV9; clone size: few; CDR3 DNA: TGTGCCAGCAGCATTCGACAGGGAGACTTCTCTGGGGCCAACGTCCTGACTTTC; CDR3 protein: CASSIRQGDFSGANVLTF
J gene: TRBJ2-2; D gene: TRBD1; V gene: TRBV29-1; clone size: NA; CDR3 DNA: TGCAGTGTTGAAGAGGACAGGAGCCTAGCCGGGGAGCTGTTTTTT; CDR3 protein: CSVEEDRSLAGELFF
J gene: TRBJ1-2; D gene: NA; V gene: TRBV28; clone size: few; CDR3 DNA: TGTGCCAGCAGTTTTGAAAGGAGACCCATTTATGGCTACACCTTC; CDR3 protein: CASSFERRPIYGYTF
J gene: TRBJ2-2; D gene: NA; V gene: TRBV9; clone size: few; CDR3 DNA: TGTGCCAGCAGCGTCTCCCCGGGACGGACCACCGGGGAGCTGTTTTTT; CDR3 protein: CASSVSPGRTTGELFF
J gene: TRBJ2-3; D gene: TRBD2; V gene: TRBV20-1; clone size: many; CDR3 DNA: TGCAGTGCTAGGGGCGGGAGGGCAACAGATACGCAGTATTTT; CDR3 protein: CSARGGRATDTQYF